Below, 29 T cell receptor beta chains from the same sample are listed, as sequenced in a study of human T cells and chemical hapten exposure. TCRdb reanalysed the RACE reads using MiXCR and keeps one entry per CDR3 protein. The sample shows more than 45,000 distinct CDR3 sequences, roughly 12% of them seen only once. Time point of the sample: patch test 3, about 24 weeks after DPC sensitization. The treatment is: therapeutic diphenylcyclopropenone sensitization with weekly scalp DPC. The sample here was whole blood, taken in connection with sensitization to the hapten diphenylcyclopropenone (DPC). These receptors all come from a man under 40 with alopecia areata. Some clones in this sample may be carry-over from other donors' samples.

This clonotype has at least ten counts. This chain connects TRBV12-3 or TRBV12-4 to TRBJ1-6; possible D gene TRBD1, 5 bases. The V and J ends lost 3 bases and 6 bases respectively, with 12 bases between them. The CDR3 loop spans 15 amino acids. The CDR3 sequence: CASSLGGTGNSPLHF. The CDR3 DNA follows: TGTGCCAGCAGTTTGGGGGGAACGGGTAATTCACCCCTCCACTTT.

The chain joins TRBV13 to TRBJ2-1; possibly TRBD1 for D (5 bases). The V gene lost 4 bases and the J gene lost 0 bases, with 13 bases spanning the gap. The CDR3 consists of 16 residues. The germline CDR1 and CDR2 sequences are PRHDT and FYEKMQ (reference sequence). CDR3 residues: CASSSRTHSSYNEQFF. In nucleotides, the CDR3 is TGTGCCAGCAGCTCGAGGACACACAGCTCCTACAATGAGCAGTTCTTC.

This chain uses TRBV20-1 with TRBJ2-5, with 7 bases identical to TRBD1. Trimming at V came to 3 bases and at J to 5 bases, leaving 12 bases not matched to a gene. The germline CDR1 and CDR2 sequences are DFQATT and SNEGSKA (reference sequence). This CDR3 region has 15 residues. The CDR3 protein is CSARLTGLSYETQYF. CDR3 DNA: TGCAGTGCTAGGTTGACAGGGCTCTCTTACGAGACCCAGTACTTC.

The chain uses TRBV7-2 and TRBJ1-2; D gene unclear. CDR1 is SGHTA and CDR2 is FQGNSA in the germline V gene. Trimming cost V 3 bases and J 1 base, with 15 bases left between them. The CDR3 has 16 residues. This CDR3 is CASSFILQERNYGYTF. CDR3 in DNA: TGTGCCAGCAGCTTCATACTCCAGGAGCGTAACTATGGCTACACCTTC.

The chain carries TRBV7-3 and TRBJ1-2; D is perhaps TRBD1 (5 bases). Germline CDR1 is SGHTA and CDR2 is FQGTGA. V lost 1 base and J lost 3, with 6 bases in between. There are 13 residues in the CDR3. CDR3 sequence (DNA): TGTGCCAGCAGCTTAATAGGGGACTATGGCTACACCTTC. This codes for CASSLIGDYGYTF.

V usage is TRBV11-3 and J usage is TRBJ2-2; D not certain. The germline V gene has CDR1 SGHNT and CDR2 YENEEA. CDR3 length: 13 amino acids. V gave up 7 bases and J gave up 5 bases, with 11 bases separating them. The CDR3 DNA reads TGTGCCAGCACCCGATCGGATACCGGGGAGCTGTTTTTT. Its translation: CASTRSDTGELFF.

This clonotype was seen more than once but under ten times. The chain recombines TRBV28 with TRBJ2-5; 9 bases fit TRBD1. Germline CDR1 is MDHEN and CDR2 is SYDVKM. CDR3 length equals 16 residues. Trimming at V came to 5 bases and at J to 0 bases, leaving 7 bases not matched to a gene. DNA for the CDR3: TGTGCCAGCAGTCCGCTCTACAGGGGGCACCAAGAGACCCAGTACTTC. Amino acid sequence: CASSPLYRGHQETQYF.

This clonotype was recorded many times. The rearrangement joins TRBV7-2 to TRBJ2-4; D is uncertain. This CDR3 has 13 amino acids. Trimming shortened V by 3 bases and J by 0 bases, and 3 bases separated the two germline ends. The V gene's germline CDR1 is SGHTA and CDR2 FQGNSA. The CDR3, as DNA: TGTGCCAGCAGCTTGATAGCCAAAAACATTCAGTACTTC. Its translation is CASSLIAKNIQYF.

This clonotype came up many times. The rearrangement joins TRBV28 to TRBJ2-7; perhaps TRBD2 as D (5 bases). Looked up from germline, CDR1 is MDHEN and CDR2 is SYDVKM. The CDR3 spans 13 residues. Deletions cut 5 bases from V and 3 bases from J, with 11 bases between. This CDR3 reads CASSRPGDYEQYF. DNA for the CDR3: TGTGCCAGCAGTCGCCCCGGGGACTACGAGCAGTACTTC.

This sequence joins TRBV9 and TRBJ2-5; D perhaps matches TRBD1 (5 bases). V lost 0 bases and J 5 bases, leaving 14 bases between the germline ends. The CDR3 has 15 amino acids. CDR1 and CDR2 (germline): SGDLS, YYNGEE. The CDR3 loop is CASSVGPGAVETQYF. Here the CDR3 DNA reads TGTGCCAGCAGCGTAGGCCCTGGGGCGGTGGAGACCCAGTACTTC. The complete variable domain, with remaining parts taken from reference TRBV9 and TRBJ2-5, reads DSGVTQTPKHLITATGQRVTLRCSPRSGDLSVYWYQQSLDQGLQFLIQYYNGEERAKGNILERFSAQQFPDLHSELNLSSLELGDSALYFCASSVGPGAVETQYFGPGTRLLVL.

The genes are TRBV11-3 and TRBJ1-1; 7 positions match TRBD1. The trim removed 1 base at V and 1 base at J, leaving 3 bases unmatched. The length of the CDR3 is 15 residues. Germline CDR1 reads SGHNT; CDR2 reads YENEEA. CDR3 sequence: CASSLGGQQNTEAFF. DNA for the CDR3: TGTGCCAGCAGCTTAGGGGGACAGCAGAACACTGAAGCTTTCTTT.

This clonotype occurred many times. V gene TRBV12-3 or TRBV12-4 combines with J gene TRBJ2-7; 8 nucleotides line up with TRBD2. The CDR3 runs 14 residues. Trimming cost V 3 bases and J 3 bases; bases outside gene matches: 4. CDR3 residues: CASSFFSGGYEQYF. The CDR3 DNA follows: TGTGCCAGCAGTTTCTTCAGCGGGGGCTACGAGCAGTACTTC.

This clonotype was detected a few times. The chain has TRBV5-4 and TRBJ2-2, with 9 bases matching TRBD2. CDR1 and CDR2 (germline): SGHNT, YYREEE (reference sequence). V shed 0 bases and J 2 bases; nucleotides not matched to a gene: 8. The CDR3 is made up of 18 amino acids. The CDR3 loop is CASSLGPSGDVNTGELFF. The DNA of the CDR3 is TGTGCCAGCAGCTTGGGTCCTAGCGGGGATGTAAACACCGGGGAGCTGTTTTTT.

This sequence joins TRBV15 and TRBJ1-1; D uncertain. Germline V gene data show CDR1 as LNHNV and CDR2 as YYDKDF (reference sequence). This CDR3 has 15 residues. V was shortened by 0 bases and J by 1 base, with 9 bases between the two germline ends. In nucleotides, the CDR3 is TGTGCCACCAGCAGAGATAACAAGGCGAACACTGAAGCTTTCTTT. Its translation is CATSRDNKANTEAFF.

This clonotype was counted between two and nine times. The rearrangement links TRBV10-2 to TRBJ1-1; D is unresolved. With 7 bases removed from V and 4 bases from J, the gap between germline ends came to 16 bases. CDR1 is WSHSY and CDR2 is SAAADI in the germline V gene. The CDR3 consists of 14 residues. The CDR3 loop reads CASTTGQALTEAFF. CDR3 nucleotide sequence: TGCGCCAGCACCACCGGGCAGGCACTCACTGAAGCTTTCTTT.

The rearrangement joins TRBV28 to TRBJ2-7, with a possible D match to TRBD1 (6 bases). Germline V CDR1 and CDR2: MDHEN, SYDVKM. The CDR3 extends over 15 amino acids. Trimming stripped 3 bases from V and 2 bases from J, with 14 bases between. CDR3 region: CASSLMGAVTYEQYF. Here the CDR3 DNA reads TGTGCCAGCAGTTTGATGGGGGCAGTTACCTACGAGCAGTACTTC.

In its sample, this clonotype was seen many times. V usage is TRBV18 and J usage is TRBJ2-1, with 8 bases aligning to TRBD1. The germline CDR1 and CDR2 sequences are KGHSH and LQKENI. The ends lost 0 bases at V and 2 bases at J; junction bases unmatched: 6. CDR3 length: 17 amino acids. CDR3 DNA sequence: TGTGCCAGCTCACCACCGAACAGGGGGTTCGCCTACAATGAGCAGTTCTTC. Encoded protein: CASSPPNRGFAYNEQFF. The full variable domain, with the rest looked up from reference TRBV18 and TRBJ2-1, is NAGVMQNPRHLVRRRGQEARLRCSPMKGHSHVYWYRQLPEEGLKFMVYLQKENIIDESGMPKERFSAEFPKEGPSILRIQQVVRGDSAAYFCASSPPNRGFAYNEQFFGPGTRLTVL.

This clonotype was counted only a few times. The V and J genes are TRBV2 and TRBJ1-5; D not resolved. V shed 3 bases and J shed 1 base, with 10 bases lying between them. The V gene's germline CDR1 is SNHLY and CDR2 FYNNEI. This CDR3 is built from 15 residues. The CDR3 loop is CASSDGTESNQPQHF. The CDR3 DNA reads as TGTGCCAGCAGTGATGGAACAGAGAGCAATCAGCCCCAGCATTTT.

V usage is TRBV7-9 and J usage is TRBJ2-1, with D possibly being TRBD1 (5 bases). CDR3 length: 15 amino acids. Germline assignment: CDR1 SEHNR and CDR2 FQNEAQ (reference sequence). V lost 1 base to trimming and J lost 1 base, with 8 bases between them. Here the CDR3 reads CASSLVTGSYNEQFF. The CDR3 bases are TGTGCCAGCAGCTTAGTAACAGGTTCCTACAATGAGCAGTTCTTC.

The rearrangement joins TRBV6-5 to TRBJ1-3; TRBD1 might be the D (6 bases). The CDR3 extends over 15 amino acids. Germline CDR1 reads MNHEY; CDR2 reads SVGAGI. V gave up 4 bases and J gave up 6 bases, with 16 bases separating them. CDR3 protein: CASSFLQGSENTIYF. Written as DNA, the CDR3 is TGTGCCAGCAGTTTCCTACAGGGCTCAGAAAACACCATATATTTT.

This clonotype was observed at least ten times. J is TRBJ2-1 and V is TRBV19, with D possibly matching TRBD2 (6 bases). Per germline, CDR1 LNHDA and CDR2 SQIVND (reference sequence). With 1 base removed from V and 0 bases from J, the gap between germline ends came to 16 bases. The CDR3 contains 18 residues. Written as DNA, the CDR3 is TGTGCCAGTAGTATAGGTTGGCGGGGCAGAAGCTCCTACAATGAGCAGTTCTTC. As protein: CASSIGWRGRSSYNEQFF. Together with reference TRBV19 and TRBJ2-1, the CDR3 gives the full variable domain: DGGITQSPKYLFRKEGQNVTLSCEQNLNHDAMYWYRQDPGQGLRLIYYSQIVNDFQKGDIAEGYSVSREKKESFPLTVTSAQKNPTAFYLCASSIGWRGRSSYNEQFFGPGTRLTVL.

The rearrangement uses TRBV3-1 and TRBJ2-7; TRBD1 aligns across 7 bases. Germline CDR1 LGHDT, CDR2 YNNKEL (reference sequence). V shed 1 base and J 0 bases; nucleotides not matched to a gene: 3. This CDR3 region has 15 residues. For the CDR3, the DNA is TGTGCCAGCAGCCAAGCCGGGACAGCCTCCTACGAGCAGTACTTC. This gives the protein CASSQAGTASYEQYF.

This clonotype was counted a few times. CDR3 bases: TGTGCCAGCAGTTTAGGGCCCGGGGGGGGCAGCACAGATACGCAGTATTTT. Amino acid sequence: CASSLGPGGGSTDTQYF. The chain uses TRBV12-3 or TRBV12-4 and TRBJ2-3; 8 positions match TRBD2. V dropped 1 base and J dropped 0; count of bases not matched to a gene: 6. The CDR3 runs 17 residues.

V gene TRBV18 combines with J gene TRBJ1-1; no clear D. Per germline, CDR1 KGHSH and CDR2 LQKENI. The germline V and J ends were trimmed by 5 bases and 8 bases, with 12 bases remaining between them. The CDR3 is 12 residues long. In DNA form, the CDR3 reads TGTGCCAGCTCAACCACCATGAAGGAAGCTTTCTTT. Translated, it gives CASSTTMKEAFF.

A note on this clonotype: A much bigger clone sits one base away, suggesting this may be a read error. This chain links TRBV13 with TRBJ1-1; D is unclear. Germline loops: CDR1 PRHDT, CDR2 FYEKMQ (reference sequence). CDR3 length: 13 residues. Trimming removed 1 base from V and 0 bases from J, with 3 bases in between. Written as DNA, the CDR3 is TGTGCCAGCAGCTTAGAGGTGAACACTGAAGCTTTCTTT. Translation gives CASSLEVNTEAFF.

The rearrangement uses TRBV28 and TRBJ2-3, with 8 bases fitting TRBD1. The CDR3 is made up of 15 amino acids. Germline CDR1 is MDHEN and CDR2 is SYDVKM. Germline trimming cut 6 bases from V and 3 bases from J; bases unmatched to any gene: 8. As DNA, the CDR3 is TGTGCCAGCAGGGCGCCGAACAGGGGGACAGATACGCAGTATTTT. Its protein is CASRAPNRGTDTQYF.

The chain has TRBV27 and TRBJ2-5; 13 bases match TRBD2. Germline V gives CDR1 MNHEY, CDR2 SMNVEV (reference sequence). The V and J ends lost 5 bases and 7 bases, in that order; junction bases with no gene match: 19. CDR3 size: 19 residues. The CDR3 loop is CASSPQLAGGQRFIGTQYF. The CDR3 DNA follows: TGTGCCAGCAGTCCACAACTAGCGGGGGGGCAGAGGTTCATCGGGACCCAGTACTTC.

This clonotype was recorded only once. A much larger clone lies a single base off, so this may be a read error. The V gene is TRBV4-2, the J gene TRBJ2-3; tentatively, D is TRBD2 (6 bases). The CDR3 has 13 amino acids. Germline V gene sequence: CDR1 LGHNA, CDR2 YNFKEQ. The CDR3 coding sequence is TGTCCCAGCAGCCAAGCGGGCCCAGATACGCAGTATTTT. Translating it yields CPSSQAGPDTQYF.

This clonotype was observed at least ten times. The rearrangement joins TRBV18 to TRBJ2-1, with D tentatively TRBD2 (6 bases). In germline, CDR1 is KGHSH, CDR2 LQKENI. The germline V and J ends were trimmed by 4 bases and 0 bases, with 13 bases remaining between them. The CDR3 totals 16 residues. The DNA for the CDR3 is TGTGCCAGCTCACGCATGGTAGCGGTCTCCTACAATGAGCAGTTCTTC. It encodes CASSRMVAVSYNEQFF.